The 26 T cell receptor beta chains given below trace back to one sample, sequenced in a study of OX40 agonist ivuxolimab in advanced cancers. Repertoires were generated with immunoSEQ multiplex PCR, while TCRdb's copy carries only in-frame clones and drops some. The table lists roughly 70,000 clones, roughly 83% of them singletons. Sequencing was performed on CD4+ or CD8+ T cells sorted from blood, taken in a trial of the OX40 agonist ivuxolimab. All receptors derive from an adult with an advanced solid tumor such as melanoma, head and neck, liver or kidney cancer.

V and J are TRBV6-6 and TRBJ1-4, with D hard to call. Trimming took 4 bases from V and 3 from J, leaving 9 bases between them. CDR1 MNHNY and CDR2 SVGAGI come from the germline V gene (reference sequence). The CDR3 has 14 residues. In DNA, the CDR3 is TGTGCCAGCAGTTGGAACCTTGCTAATGAAAAACTGTTTTTT. Its translation: CASSWNLANEKLFF.

The chain links TRBV7-2 to TRBJ2-1, with TRBD2 identical over 11 bases. Looked up from germline, CDR1 is SGHTA and CDR2 is FQGNSA. The junction had 3 bases not matched to a gene; V was cut back by 0 bases and J by 2 bases. This CDR3 is 17 amino acids long. CDR3 sequence: CASSLAGTSGPYNEQFF. CDR3 DNA: TGTGCCAGCAGCTTAGCAGGGACTAGCGGTCCCTACAATGAGCAGTTCTTC. The full variable domain, in which reference TRBV7-2 and TRBJ2-1 provide the parts outside the CDR3, is GAGVSQSPSNKVTEKGKDVELRCDPISGHTALYWYRQSLGQGLEFLIYFQGNSAPDKSGLPSDRFSAERTGGSVSTLTIQRTQQEDSAVYLCASSLAGTSGPYNEQFFGPGTRLTVL.

J is TRBJ1-3 and V is TRBV19; D may be TRBD1 (6 bases). V was trimmed by 6 bases and J by 9 bases, leaving 15 bases between them. The CDR3 extends over 13 amino acids. Germline V lookup: CDR1 LNHDA, CDR2 SQIVND (reference sequence). The CDR3 is CASRDRISLTIYF. In DNA form, the CDR3 reads TGTGCCAGTAGGGACAGAATTTCACTCACCATATATTTT.

The J gene is TRBJ1-2, the V gene TRBV10-3; unclear D gene. Per germline, CDR1 ENHRY and CDR2 SYGVKD. V lost 0 bases and J 6 bases, leaving 5 bases between the germline ends. The CDR3 runs 12 residues. CDR3 in DNA: TGTGCCATCAGTGAGTCTGGGGATGGCTACACCTTC. Its protein product is CAISESGDGYTF.

The rearrangement uses TRBV6-4 and TRBJ2-6; the match to TRBD1 covers 7 bases. CDR1 is MRHNA and CDR2 is SNTAGT in the germline V gene. Trimming cost V 9 bases and J 0 bases; bases outside gene matches: 11. CDR3 length: 17 residues. The DNA for the CDR3 is TGTGCCAGAGACCTTCAGGACAGGCCCTCTGGGGCCAACGTCCTGACTTTC. It yields the protein CARDLQDRPSGANVLTF.

The CDR3 loop is CASSPGTGPFGYTF. As DNA, the CDR3 is TGTGCCAGCAGTCCCGGGACAGGACCTTTTGGCTACACCTTC. The chain recombines TRBV6-6 with TRBJ1-2; 8 bases align to TRBD1. The CDR3 sequence is 14 residues long. The germline CDR1 and CDR2 sequences are MNHNY and SVGAGI (reference sequence). Unmatched junction bases numbered 9, after V lost 5 bases and J lost 7 bases.

The rearrangement joins TRBV7-8 to TRBJ2-3; D is unclear. CDR3 length: 15 residues. Germline CDR1 and CDR2: SGHVS and FQNEAQ. Trimming stripped 1 base from V and 3 bases from J, with 11 bases between. CDR3 residues: CASSLVQATTDTQYF. CDR3 bases: TGTGCCAGCAGCTTAGTTCAAGCGACTACAGATACGCAGTATTTT. The full variable domain, with the rest looked up from reference TRBV7-8 and TRBJ2-3, is GAGVSQSPRYKVAKRGQDVALRCDPISGHVSLFWYQQALGQGPEFLTYFQNEAQLDKSGLPSDRFFAERPEGSVSTLKIQRTQQEDSAVYLCASSLVQATTDTQYFGPGTRLTVL.

This sequence joins TRBV1 and TRBJ1-5. TRBV1 is deemed a pseudogene. The CDR3 runs 15 residues. DNA for the CDR3: TGCACCAGCAGCCAAGGATTTTATAGCAATCAGCCCCAGCATTTT. It specifies CTSSQGFYSNQPQHF.

The chain joins TRBV9 to TRBJ2-6; D gene ambiguous. The germline CDR1 and CDR2 sequences are SGDLS and YYNGEE. V lost 3 bases and J lost 0, with 16 bases in between. The CDR3 totals 18 residues. CDR3 sequence (DNA): TGTGCCAGCAGCGCAGGACCTTCCACCGCCTCTGGGGCCAACGTCCTGACTTTC. This gives the protein CASSAGPSTASGANVLTF. Based on the CDR3 plus reference TRBV9 and TRBJ2-6, the full variable domain is DSGVTQTPKHLITATGQRVTLRCSPRSGDLSVYWYQQSLDQGLQFLIQYYNGEERAKGNILERFSAQQFPDLHSELNLSSLELGDSALYFCASSAGPSTASGANVLTFGAGSRLTVL.

This clone was recorded a few times. V usage is TRBV7-9 and J usage is TRBJ2-1; D is ambiguous. Trimming took 1 base from V and 6 from J, leaving 7 bases between them. The CDR3 sequence is 13 residues long. Per the germline V gene, CDR1 is SEHNR and CDR2 is FQNEAQ (reference sequence). The CDR3: CASSLVTLNEQFF. The CDR3 DNA is TGTGCCAGCAGCTTAGTGACTCTCAATGAGCAGTTCTTC.

The V call is TRBV11-3, the J call TRBJ1-4, with no clear D. CDR1 is SGHNT and CDR2 is YENEEA in the germline V gene. Trimming took 3 bases from V and 5 from J, leaving 16 bases between them. The CDR3 runs to 16 residues. The CDR3 region has the DNA TGTGCCAGCAGCTTCTCCCTTAGGGCCGGCAATGAAAAACTGTTTTTT. Its protein product is CASSFSLRAGNEKLFF. The complete variable domain, with remaining parts taken from reference TRBV11-3 and TRBJ1-4, reads EAGVVQSPRYKIIEKKQPVAFWCNPISGHNTLYWYLQNLGQGPELLIRYENEEAVDDSQLPKDRFSAERLKGVDSTLKIQPAELGDSAVYLCASSFSLRAGNEKLFFGSGTQLSVL.

This rearrangement joins TRBV10-3 to TRBJ1-5; D remains unclear. Between the trimmed V and J ends, which lost 4 bases and 4 bases, there was a span of 5 bases. CDR3 length equals 12 residues. CDR1 is ENHRY, CDR2 SYGVKD, per germline. The CDR3 loop reads CAISVGNQPQHF. The DNA for the CDR3 is TGTGCCATCAGTGTTGGTAATCAGCCCCAGCATTTT.

The chain combines TRBV27 with TRBJ1-2; D remains ambiguous. CDR3 length equals 15 residues. Germline CDR1 and CDR2: MNHEY and SMNVEV (reference sequence). The V end was cut by 3 bases, the J end by 2 bases, with 13 bases between. This CDR3 is CASSLYRSLNYGYTF. CDR3 DNA sequence: TGTGCCAGCAGTTTGTACCGCTCCCTCAACTATGGCTACACCTTC.

The chain uses TRBV6-1 and TRBJ1-1, with a possible D match to TRBD1 (6 bases). The V gene lost 7 bases and the J gene lost 5 bases, with 14 bases spanning the gap. Germline V gene sequence: CDR1 MNHNS, CDR2 SASEGT. The length of the CDR3 is 13 residues. CDR3 sequence: CASILRGGTEAFF. The DNA of the CDR3 is TGTGCCAGCATTCTCAGGGGAGGGACTGAAGCTTTCTTT.

The chain is built from TRBV4-1 and TRBJ1-6; D is perhaps TRBD1 (5 bases). The CDR3 loop spans 16 amino acids. Looked up from germline, CDR1 is MGHRA and CDR2 is YSYEKL. V gave up 1 base and J gave up 7 bases, with 14 bases separating them. The DNA of the CDR3 is TGCGCCAGCAGCCAAGCCTCGGAGGGGTGGAATTCACCCCTCCACTTT. This translates into CASSQASEGWNSPLHF.

CDR3 bases: TGTGCCAGCAGTTATTTGGCGGGAGGGACAGATACGCAGTATTTT. Translated, it gives CASSYLAGGTDTQYF. The chain joins TRBV6-6 to TRBJ2-3; 9 bases map to TRBD2. This CDR3 has 15 amino acids. The V gene's germline CDR1 is MNHNY and CDR2 SVGAGI (reference sequence). V shed 3 bases and J 3 bases; nucleotides not matched to a gene: 4.

The V and J genes are TRBV11-2 and TRBJ2-7, with TRBD2 matching over 7 bases. In germline, CDR1 is SGHAT, CDR2 FQNNGV. The CDR3 loop spans 15 amino acids. The junction had 6 bases not matched to a gene; V was cut back by 0 bases and J by 4 bases. In DNA, the CDR3 is TGTGCCAGCAGCTTAGACCCGGGGGGAGTTTACGAGCAGTACTTC. Protein: CASSLDPGGVYEQYF.

The rearrangement links TRBV19 to TRBJ1-6; D may be TRBD1 (6 bases). The germline CDR1 and CDR2 sequences are LNHDA and SQIVND (reference sequence). The CDR3 runs 15 residues. V lost 6 bases to trimming and J lost 8 bases, with 17 bases between them. In nucleotides, the CDR3 is TGTGCCAGTAGGACTCGAGGACAGCAGGATTCACCCCTCCACTTT. Amino acids: CASRTRGQQDSPLHF. Filled out from reference TRBV19 and TRBJ1-6, the complete variable domain reads DGGITQSPKYLFRKEGQNVTLSCEQNLNHDAMYWYRQDPGQGLRLIYYSQIVNDFQKGDIAEGYSVSREKKESFPLTVTSAQKNPTAFYLCASRTRGQQDSPLHFGNGTRLTVT.

The CDR3 sequence: CASSYRTSSEQYF. The CDR3 DNA sequence: TGTGCCAGCAGTTACAGGACTAGTTCCGAGCAGTACTTC. This sequence joins TRBV6-6 and TRBJ2-7, with 7 bases aligning to TRBD2. CDR3 length: 13 residues. In germline, CDR1 is MNHNY, CDR2 SVGAGI (reference sequence). V lost 2 bases to trimming and J lost 6 bases; unmatched junction nucleotides: 4.

The chain combines TRBV18 with TRBJ2-1; 12 bases agree with TRBD2. The germline CDR1 and CDR2 sequences are KGHSH and LQKENI. V was pared by 3 bases and J by 9 bases, with 3 bases of the junction left unmatched. The CDR3 length is 14 residues. This CDR3 is CASSPELAGGEQFF. The CDR3 DNA is TGTGCCAGCTCACCCGAACTAGCGGGAGGTGAGCAGTTCTTC.

The rearrangement uses TRBV30 and TRBJ1-6; D unresolved. Germline V lookup: CDR1 GTSNPN, CDR2 SVGIG (reference sequence). The V end lost 3 bases, the J end lost 0 bases, and 9 bases lay between the germline ends. CDR3 length: 15 residues. The CDR3 DNA follows: TGTGCCTGGAGGAGTCTTGGCTCCTATAATTCACCCCTCCACTTT. Its translation: CAWRSLGSYNSPLHF.

The chain combines TRBV6-5 with TRBJ1-5; D is unclear. Germline lookup yields CDR1 MNHEY and CDR2 SVGAGI. V was shortened by 6 bases and J by 1 base, with 10 bases between the two germline ends. The CDR3 length is 14 residues. The CDR3 bases are TGTGCCAGCAGCTCGGCCCTGAGCAATCAGCCCCAGCATTTT. Translation gives CASSSALSNQPQHF.

This clone was seen only a few times. This chain uses TRBV6-5 with TRBJ1-6, with TRBD1 matching 8 bases. The trim removed 6 bases at V and 5 bases at J, leaving 3 bases unmatched. Germline-derived CDR1 and CDR2 are MNHEY and SVGAGI. The length of the CDR3 is 14 residues. Here the CDR3 DNA reads TGTGCCAGCAGGGCGACAGGGGATAATTCACCCCTCCACTTT. Its protein product is CASRATGDNSPLHF.

The rearrangement joins TRBV6-1 to TRBJ1-1; 9 bases are a match to TRBD1. Germline-derived CDR1 and CDR2 are MNHNS and SASEGT. The V and J ends lost 7 bases and 4 bases, in that order; junction bases with no gene match: 7. The CDR3 extends over 14 amino acids. CDR3 sequence reads: CASTRDREGTEAFF. Here the CDR3 DNA reads TGTGCCAGCACCAGGGACAGGGAAGGCACTGAAGCTTTCTTT.

The chain uses TRBV5-1 and TRBJ1-4; 7 bases align to TRBD1. The length of the CDR3 is 14 residues. Losses at the gene ends were 4 bases for V and 7 bases for J; bases not matched to a gene: 7. Germline loops: CDR1 SGHRS, CDR2 YFSETQ. The CDR3 reads CASSVTWDSEKLFF. For the CDR3, the DNA is TGCGCCAGCAGCGTCACTTGGGACAGTGAAAAACTGTTTTTT.

V gene TRBV4-3 combines with J gene TRBJ1-2; D is perhaps TRBD1 (5 bases). V gave up 1 base and J gave up 1 base, with 10 bases separating them. CDR1 is LGHNA and CDR2 is YSLEER in the germline V gene. The CDR3 is 15 residues long. The CDR3 reads CASSQGQGGNYGYTF. The CDR3 nucleotides are TGCGCCAGCAGCCAAGGCCAGGGTGGTAACTATGGCTACACCTTC.